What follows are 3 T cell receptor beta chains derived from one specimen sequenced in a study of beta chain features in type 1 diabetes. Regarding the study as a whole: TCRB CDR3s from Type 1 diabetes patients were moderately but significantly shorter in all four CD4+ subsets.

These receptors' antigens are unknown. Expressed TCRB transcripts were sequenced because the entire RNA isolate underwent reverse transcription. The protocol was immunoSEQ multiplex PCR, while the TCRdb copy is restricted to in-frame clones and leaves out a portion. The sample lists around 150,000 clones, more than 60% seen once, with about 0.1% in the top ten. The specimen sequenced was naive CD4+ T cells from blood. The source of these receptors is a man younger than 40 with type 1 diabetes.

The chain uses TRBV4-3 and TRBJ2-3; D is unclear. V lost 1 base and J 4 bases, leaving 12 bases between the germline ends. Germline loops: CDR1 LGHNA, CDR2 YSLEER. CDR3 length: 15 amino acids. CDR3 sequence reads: CASSQGNPGADTQYF. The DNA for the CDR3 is TGCGCCAGCAGCCAAGGGAACCCTGGGGCAGATACGCAGTATTTT.

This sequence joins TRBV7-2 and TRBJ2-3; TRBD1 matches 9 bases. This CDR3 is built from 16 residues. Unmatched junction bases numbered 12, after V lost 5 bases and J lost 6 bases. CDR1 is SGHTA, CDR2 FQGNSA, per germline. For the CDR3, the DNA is TGTGCCAGCAGCCCCCAGGACAGGGGCGCGGGGGATACGCAGTATTTT. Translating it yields CASSPQDRGAGDTQYF.

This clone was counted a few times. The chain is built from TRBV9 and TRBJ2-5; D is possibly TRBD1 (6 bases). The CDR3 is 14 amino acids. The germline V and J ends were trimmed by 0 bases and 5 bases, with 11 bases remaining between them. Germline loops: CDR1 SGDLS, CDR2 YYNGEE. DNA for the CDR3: TGTGCCAGCAGCGTAGCTCAGGGGAAGGAGACCCAGTACTTC. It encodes CASSVAQGKETQYF.